This T cell receptor (beta chain) emerged from a study of cytomegalovirus exposure and HLA in healthy donors. PCR employed 60 Vbeta and 13 Jbeta primers. The assay was immunoSEQ multiplex PCR, and TCRdb's table has in-frame clones only and misses some. This sample yields roughly 120,000 clones, of which roughly 79% are seen a single time; over 2% belongs to the top ten. These donors counted as nominally healthy when sampled, but unrecorded immune exposures were likely. Germline assignment: CDR1 SGHKS and CDR2 YYEKEE (reference sequence). V shed 2 bases and J shed 0 bases, with 6 bases lying between them. The CDR3 is made up of 14 amino acids. Of note for this clone: Its antigen remains unknown.

Study-wide results and caveats: DRB1 had the most TCR associations and HLA-C the fewest, a later analysis found, with rates varying by HLA locus.

This clonotype originated in a woman in her 30s in good health and CMV-seronegative. The sequenced material came from PBMCs. V and J are TRBV5-5 and TRBJ2-1; no clear D gene. CDR3 amino acids: CASSFLSSYNEQFF. In DNA form, the CDR3 reads TGTGCCAGCAGCTTTCTTAGCTCCTACAATGAGCAGTTCTTC.